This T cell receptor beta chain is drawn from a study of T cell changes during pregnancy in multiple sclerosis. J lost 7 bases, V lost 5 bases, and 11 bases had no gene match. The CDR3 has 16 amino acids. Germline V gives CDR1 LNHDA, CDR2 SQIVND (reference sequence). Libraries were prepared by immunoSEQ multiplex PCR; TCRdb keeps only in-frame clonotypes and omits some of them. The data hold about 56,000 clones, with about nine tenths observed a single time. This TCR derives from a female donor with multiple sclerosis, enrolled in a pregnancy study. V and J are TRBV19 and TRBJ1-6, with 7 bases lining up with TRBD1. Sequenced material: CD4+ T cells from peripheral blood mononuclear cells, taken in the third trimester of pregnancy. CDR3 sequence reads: CASSPRGGVKNSPLHF. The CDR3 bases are TGTGCCAGTAGTCCACGAGGGGGCGTAAAAAATTCACCCCTCCACTTT.